The entry below gives a single T cell receptor (beta chain) sequence along with its context. The roughly 20-34 mg bulk tissue piece was not sorted before simultaneous RNA and DNA extraction. A primer in the constant region served to generate TCR beta cDNA from approximately 500 ng of total RNA. Researchers made the TCR beta libraries by running three nested multiplex PCR rounds with slightly modified ARM-PCR. PCR rounds one and two used TRBV1-TRBV30 forward primers with a C-beta reverse primer for 9 to 10 cycles each. TCRdb re-called the multiplex PCR reads through MiXCR, storing one row per CDR3 protein. The data hold about 92,000 distinct CDR3 sequences, with roughly 70% observed a single time. This record comes from a study of tumor-infiltrating lymphocytes in primary liver carcinoma. There are 14 residues in the CDR3. Trimming took off 11 bases at V and 9 bases at J, with 23 bases between the two ends.

Sequencing was done on a sample of tumor-adjacent normal liver tissue. V is TRBV12-3 or TRBV12-4 and J is TRBJ2-1, with a weak D call TRBD2 (6 bases). This receptor was taken from a man aged 35-49 years with primary liver carcinoma and hepatitis B virus infection. The CDR3 sequence is CACNTRDSDSEQFF. CDR3 in DNA: TGTGCCTGCAACACCCGGGACTCTGACAGTGAGCAGTTCTTC.